This entry describes one T cell receptor (beta chain). MiXCR was run by TCRdb on the 5' RACE reads, yielding one entry per CDR3 protein. This table holds some 570,000 distinct CDR3 sequences, 20% to 25% found once. This entry belongs to a study of identical twins. These same data were also listed under a study on yellow fever vaccine responses in identical twins.

Sequencing was carried out using CD4+ T cells sorted from blood. The receptor was derived from a woman in her late teens or twenties in good health.

Here the CDR3 reads CASSGKTNEQFF. In DNA, the CDR3 is TGTGCCAGCAGTGGAAAGACCAATGAGCAGTTCTTC. The V call is TRBV6-1, the J call TRBJ2-1; D is uncertain. CDR1 MNHNS and CDR2 SASEGT come from the germline V gene. This CDR3 spans 12 amino acids. V was trimmed by 4 bases and J by 6 bases, leaving 7 bases between them.